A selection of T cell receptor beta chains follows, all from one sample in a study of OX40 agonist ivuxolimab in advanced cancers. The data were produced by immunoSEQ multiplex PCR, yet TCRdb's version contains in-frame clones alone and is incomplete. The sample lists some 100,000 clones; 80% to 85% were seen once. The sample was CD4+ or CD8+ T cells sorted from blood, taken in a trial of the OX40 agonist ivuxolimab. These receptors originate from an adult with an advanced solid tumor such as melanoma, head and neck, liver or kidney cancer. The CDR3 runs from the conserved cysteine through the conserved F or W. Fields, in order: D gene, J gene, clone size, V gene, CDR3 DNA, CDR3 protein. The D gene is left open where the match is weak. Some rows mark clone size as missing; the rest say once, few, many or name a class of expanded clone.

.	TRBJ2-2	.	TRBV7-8	TGTGCCAGCAGCCCGAGGTGGTCCACCGGGGAGCTGTTTTTT	CASSPRWSTGELFF
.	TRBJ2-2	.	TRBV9	TGTGCCAGCAGCGTGCAACAGGGACTCACCGGGGAGCTGTTTTTT	CASSVQQGLTGELFF
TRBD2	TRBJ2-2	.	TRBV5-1	TGCGCCAGCAGATCCGGGGGGGCCCCCACCGGGGAGCTGTTTTTT	CASRSGGAPTGELFF
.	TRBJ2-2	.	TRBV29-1	TGCAGCGTTGTGGACACCGGGGAGCTGTTTTTT	CSVVDTGELFF
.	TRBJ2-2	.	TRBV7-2	TGTGCCAGCAGCTCCCGCACATCGAACACCGGGGAGCTGTTTTTT	CASSSRTSNTGELFF
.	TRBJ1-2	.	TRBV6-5	TGTGCCAGCAGCTACGGGACTCCTAACTATGGCTACACCTTC	CASSYGTPNYGYTF
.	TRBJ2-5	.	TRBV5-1	TGCGCCAGCAGCTCTGAGCCCCTGTTAGAGACCCAGTACTTC	CASSSEPLLETQYF
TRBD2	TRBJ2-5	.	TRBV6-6	TGTGCCAGCAGTAAAGGACTAGCGGGGCAGCAAGAGACCCAGTACTTC	CASSKGLAGQQETQYF
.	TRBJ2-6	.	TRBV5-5	TGTGCCAGCAGCCAGGGCCTATACTCTGGGGCCAACGTCCTGACTTTC	CASSQGLYSGANVLTF
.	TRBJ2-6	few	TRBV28	TGTGCCAGCAGTTTCTCGGGAGTTTCTGGGGCCAACGTCCTGACTTTC	CASSFSGVSGANVLTF
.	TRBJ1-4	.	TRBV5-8	TGTGCCAGCAGCTTTAATAAGAATGAAAAACTGTTTTTT	CASSFNKNEKLFF
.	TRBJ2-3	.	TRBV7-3	TGTGCCAGCAGCTTAGGAACAGATACGCAGTATTTT	CASSLGTDTQYF
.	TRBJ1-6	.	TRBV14	TGTGCCAGCAGCCACCGCCGGGACGGGAATTCACCCCTCCACTTT	CASSHRRDGNSPLHF
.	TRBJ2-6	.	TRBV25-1	TGTGCCAGCAGTGATTCGGGCTCTGGGGCCAACGTCCTGACTTTC	CASSDSGSGANVLTF
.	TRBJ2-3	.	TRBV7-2	TGTGCCAGCAGCTTAGGTCCAGGCACAGATACGCAGTATTTT	CASSLGPGTDTQYF
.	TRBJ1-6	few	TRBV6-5	TGTGCCAGCAGCGACAGGTGGCGGAGTTCACCCCTCCACTTT	CASSDRWRSSPLHF
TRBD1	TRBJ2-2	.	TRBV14	TGTGCCAGCAGCCGAGGGGACAGGGTCACCGGGGAGCTGTTTTTT	CASSRGDRVTGELFF
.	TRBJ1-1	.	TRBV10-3	TGTGCCATCAGGTCTTCAGGGTCCCATAACACTGAAGCTTTCTTT	CAIRSSGSHNTEAFF
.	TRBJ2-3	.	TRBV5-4	TGTGCCAGCAGCTCGACGCGGGCAGGGTTAACAGATACGCAGTATTTT	CASSSTRAGLTDTQYF
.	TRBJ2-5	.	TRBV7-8	TGTGCCAGCAGCCGGGGGGCGGAAGAGACCCAGTACTTC	CASSRGAEETQYF
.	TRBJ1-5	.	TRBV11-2	TGTGCCAGCAGCTTTACAGTTGATAGCAATCAGCCCCAGCATTTT	CASSFTVDSNQPQHF
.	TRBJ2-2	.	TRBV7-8	TGTGCCAGCAGCTTTTGGCAGCCGCACACCGGGGAGCTGTTTTTT	CASSFWQPHTGELFF
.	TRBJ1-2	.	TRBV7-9	TGTGCCAGCAGCTCCCGGTGGGGCTACACCTTC	CASSSRWGYTF
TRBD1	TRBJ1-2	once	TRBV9	TGTGCCAGCAGCGGCAGGGGGAACTATGGCTACACCTTC	CASSGRGNYGYTF
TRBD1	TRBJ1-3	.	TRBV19	TGTGCCAGTAGTACCCCGGACAGGAGCTCTGGAAACACCATATATTTT	CASSTPDRSSGNTIYF
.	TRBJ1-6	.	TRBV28	TGTGCCAGCAGCTACAATTCACCCCTCCACTTT	CASSYNSPLHF
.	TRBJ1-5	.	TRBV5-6	TGTGCCAGCAGCTTGTTGAGGTTGGATAGCAATCAGCCCCAGCATTTT	CASSLLRLDSNQPQHF
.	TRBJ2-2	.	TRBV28	TGTGCCAGCAGTCAAGATACCGGGGAGCTGTTTTTT	CASSQDTGELFF
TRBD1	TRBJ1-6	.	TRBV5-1	TGCGCCAGCAGCCCCTGGACAGGAGGAAATTCACCCCTCCACTTT	CASSPWTGGNSPLHF
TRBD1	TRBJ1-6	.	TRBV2	TGTGCCAGCAGGGGGACAGCCCTCAGCTCCTATAATTCACCCCTCCACTTT	CASRGTALSSYNSPLHF
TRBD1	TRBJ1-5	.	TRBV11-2	TGTGCCAGCAGCTTAGGGACAGGGAAACAGCCCCAGCATTTT	CASSLGTGKQPQHF